This T cell receptor (beta chain) is drawn from a study of regulatory T cells in long-lasting Graves disease. Whole-study results and caveats: Persistent Graves' disease cases displayed lower TCR diversity than newly diagnosed ones.

Comments on this clonotype: The antigen is unknown. One base away lies a much larger clone, so this may be a sequencing read error.

The length of the CDR3 is 15 residues. Time point here: newly diagnosed GD, antithyroid drugs for less than 3 months. Researchers made the TCR library from RNA that was extracted from PBMCs. In building TCR beta libraries, iRepertoire HTBI primers were used together with Arm-PCR of CDR3 regions. One entry per CDR3 protein results from TCRdb running MiXCR on the multiplex PCR reads. The sample lists about 560,000 distinct CDR3 sequences; 16% were seen once. Separately, the same data were catalogued under a study of T cells in Graves' hyperthyroidism and ophthalmopathy.

The sample consisted of peripheral blood mononuclear cells (PBMCs), taken at new diagnosis, from a patient treated with antithyroid drugs. The clonotype comes from a man aged 18 to 29 with Graves disease. The rearrangement links TRBV12-3 or TRBV12-4 to TRBJ2-3, with 14 positions matching TRBD2. CDR3 coding DNA: TGTGCCAGCAGCCGACTAGCGGGAGGGCTAGATACGCAGTGTTTT. This sequence encodes CASSRLAGGLDTQCF.